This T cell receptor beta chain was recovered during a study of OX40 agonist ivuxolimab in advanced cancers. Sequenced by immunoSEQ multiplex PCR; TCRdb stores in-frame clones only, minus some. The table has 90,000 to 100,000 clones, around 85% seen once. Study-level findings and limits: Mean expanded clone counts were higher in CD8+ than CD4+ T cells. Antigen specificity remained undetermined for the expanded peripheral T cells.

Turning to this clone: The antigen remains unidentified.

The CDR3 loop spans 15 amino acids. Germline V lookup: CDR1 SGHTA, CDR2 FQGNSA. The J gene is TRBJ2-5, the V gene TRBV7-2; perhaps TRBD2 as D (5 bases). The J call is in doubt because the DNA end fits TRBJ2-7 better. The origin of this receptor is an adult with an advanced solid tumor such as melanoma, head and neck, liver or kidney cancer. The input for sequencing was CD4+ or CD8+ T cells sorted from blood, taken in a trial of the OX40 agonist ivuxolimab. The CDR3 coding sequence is TGTGCCAGCAGCCGAATCGGGATATCGGACCACGAGCAGTACTTC. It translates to CASSRIGISDHEQYF.